Listed here are 15 T cell receptor beta chains from one sample, sequenced in a study of control samples from healthy donors and cancer patients. Produced via immunoSEQ multiplex PCR; TCRdb's table is partial and in-frame only. The sample contains roughly 84,000 clones, 89% of which appear only once. The specimen sequenced was blood. These receptors were obtained from a man between 50 and 59 years old in good health.

This chain connects TRBV11-2 to TRBJ2-7; D call uncertain. This CDR3 contains 17 residues. Germline CDR1 reads SGHAT; CDR2 reads FQNNGV. Trimming left V 1 base short and J 5 bases short, with 21 bases between. CDR3 in DNA: TGTGCCAGCAGCTTAGTCGCCCCGGGCGTGGTAGGTGACGAGCAGTACTTC. Amino acids: CASSLVAPGVVGDEQYF.

J is TRBJ2-7 and V is TRBV5-4; D unresolved. CDR1 and CDR2 (germline): SGHNT, YYREEE (reference sequence). CDR3 length equals 14 residues. V lost 3 bases to trimming and J lost 3 bases, with 13 bases between them. Here the CDR3 reads CASSSFGLNYEQYF. The CDR3 coding sequence is TGTGCCAGCAGCTCCTTCGGCCTGAACTACGAGCAGTACTTC.

The chain has TRBV7-3 and TRBJ2-5; 10 positions agree with TRBD2. The CDR3 covers 16 residues. Germline CDR1 is SGHTA and CDR2 is FQGTGA. The J segment lost 4 bases and the V segment lost 4 bases, leaving 9 bases of the junction unmatched. The CDR3 region is CASSSFSGGRGETQYF. DNA for the CDR3: TGTGCCAGCAGCTCCTTTAGCGGGGGGCGTGGAGAGACCCAGTACTTC. Complete variable domain (other parts from reference TRBV7-3 and TRBJ2-5): GAGVSQTPSNKVTEKGKYVELRCDPISGHTALYWYRQSLGQGPEFLIYFQGTGAADDSGLPNDRFFAVRPEGSVSTLKIQRTERGDSAVYLCASSSFSGGRGETQYFGPGTRLLVL.

In its sample, this clone was seen once. The chain's CDR3 is CAISESESGGTEAFF. In nucleotides, the CDR3 is TGTGCCATCAGTGAGTCTGAATCCGGGGGGACTGAAGCTTTCTTT. The chain links TRBV10-3 to TRBJ1-1; tentative D call: TRBD1 (5 bases). The CDR3 loop spans 15 amino acids. The ends were cut back, 0 bases at V and 5 bases at J, with 13 bases in the middle. The germline gives CDR1 ENHRY, CDR2 SYGVKD.

This chain joins TRBV14 and TRBJ1-1, with D perhaps TRBD1 (5 bases). The V and J ends lost 5 bases and 5 bases respectively, with 15 bases between them. Germline V gives CDR1 SGHDN, CDR2 FVKESK. The CDR3 sequence is 14 residues long. The CDR3 DNA follows: TGTGCCAGCAGCACCGGAGGGGTAAATACTGAAGCTTTCTTT. It encodes CASSTGGVNTEAFF.

This chain joins TRBV6-4 and TRBJ1-1; the match to TRBD1 covers 8 bases. Trimming removed 6 bases from V and 4 bases from J; junction bases left unmatched: 10. Germline V gene data show CDR1 as MRHNA and CDR2 as SNTAGT. The CDR3 spans 15 residues. The CDR3 protein is CASRADRAVSTEAFF. CDR3 DNA: TGTGCCAGCAGGGCGGACAGGGCGGTGAGCACTGAAGCTTTCTTT.

This clone has a handful of counts. This chain joins TRBV25-1 and TRBJ2-2; 11 nucleotides align to TRBD1. V shed 7 bases and J 9 bases; nucleotides not matched to a gene: 7. Germline V gene data show CDR1 as MGHDK and CDR2 as SYGVNS. CDR3 length: 14 amino acids. CDR3 DNA sequence: TGTGCCAGCAACGTGGGACAGGGGGGTCGGGAGCTGTTTTTT. It translates to CASNVGQGGRELFF.

The CDR3 protein is CAISGLGGHTDTQYF. The CDR3 region has the DNA TGTGCCATCAGTGGGTTAGGGGGTCACACAGATACGCAGTATTTT. The chain links TRBV10-3 to TRBJ2-3, with D possibly being TRBD1 (6 bases). Trimming cost V 4 bases and J 2 bases, with 13 bases left between them. The CDR3 is 15 residues long. CDR1 and CDR2 (germline): ENHRY, SYGVKD.

The rearrangement uses TRBV5-6 and TRBJ2-2; 9 nucleotides match TRBD1. The V gene end was trimmed by 4 bases and the J gene end by 3 bases; junction bases not matched to a gene: 13. Germline CDR1 reads SGHDT; CDR2 reads YYEEEE. The CDR3 is 18 residues long. The CDR3, as DNA: TGTGCCAGCAGCCCGGACAGGGGACACCTTACTTACACCGGGGAGCTGTTTTTT. Protein sequence: CASSPDRGHLTYTGELFF.

CDR3 loop: CASSSLAGPAGEQFF. The DNA for the CDR3 is TGTGCCAGCAGCTCACTAGCGGGTCCGGCAGGTGAGCAGTTCTTC. The rearrangement joins TRBV7-3 to TRBJ2-1; 9 bases agree with TRBD2. The CDR3 spans 15 residues. Germline trimming cut 4 bases from V and 9 bases from J; bases unmatched to any gene: 10. Germline values: CDR1 SGHTA, CDR2 FQGTGA.

This clone was detected only a few times. The gene calls are TRBV24-1 and TRBJ1-2, with D possibly being TRBD1 (6 bases). The V end lost 2 bases, the J end lost 0 bases, and 9 bases lay between the germline ends. Germline assignment: CDR1 KGHDR and CDR2 SFDVKD. The CDR3 runs 15 residues. The DNA of the CDR3 is TGTGCCACCAGTGATTCGAGGACAGCTAACTATGGCTACACCTTC. This sequence encodes CATSDSRTANYGYTF.

The chain employs TRBV5-6 and TRBJ2-7; TRBD1 might be the D (5 bases). Trimming removed 0 bases from V and 6 bases from J, with 16 bases in between. Germline assignment: CDR1 SGHDT and CDR2 YYEEEE. There are 15 residues in the CDR3. The DNA for the CDR3 is TGTGCCAGCAGCTTGGCCCAGTCGTGGACATCCGAGCAGTACTTC. This encodes CASSLAQSWTSEQYF.

This chain joins TRBV5-6 and TRBJ2-7; 7 bases line up with TRBD2. The germline gives CDR1 SGHDT, CDR2 YYEEEE. The trim removed 2 bases at V and 3 bases at J, leaving 5 bases unmatched. This CDR3 has 14 residues. Here the CDR3 reads CASSFGTTYYEQYF. CDR3 DNA: TGTGCCAGCAGCTTTGGGACTACGTACTACGAGCAGTACTTC.

The chain recombines TRBV20-1 with TRBJ1-2; D gene unclear. Germline V lookup: CDR1 DFQATT, CDR2 SNEGSKA (reference sequence). The CDR3 contains 11 residues. Deletions cut 6 bases from V and 7 bases from J, with 12 bases between. CDR3 sequence (DNA): TGCAGTGCAACGCGGGATTTTGGCTACACCTTC. This encodes CSATRDFGYTF.

The J gene is TRBJ2-1, the V gene TRBV29-1, with TRBD2 matching 7 bases. J gave up 15 bases and V 5 bases, and 10 bases lay outside the gene matches. This CDR3 spans 11 amino acids. The germline V gene has CDR1 SQVTM and CDR2 ANQGSEA. CDR3 sequence reads: CSVSSGTGGFF. In DNA, the CDR3 is TGCAGCGTTTCTTCCGGGACGGGGGGGTTCTTC.